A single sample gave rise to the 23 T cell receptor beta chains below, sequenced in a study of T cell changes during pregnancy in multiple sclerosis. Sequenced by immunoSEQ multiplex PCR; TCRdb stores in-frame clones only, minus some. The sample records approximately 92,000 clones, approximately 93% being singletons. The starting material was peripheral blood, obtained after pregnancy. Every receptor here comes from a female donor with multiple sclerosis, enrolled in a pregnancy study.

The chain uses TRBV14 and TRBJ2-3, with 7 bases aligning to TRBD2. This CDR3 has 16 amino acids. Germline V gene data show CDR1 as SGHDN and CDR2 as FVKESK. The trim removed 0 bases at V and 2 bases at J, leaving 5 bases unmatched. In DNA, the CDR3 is TGTGCCAGCAGCCAAGATCACGGGAGGTTCACAGATACGCAGTATTTT. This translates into CASSQDHGRFTDTQYF. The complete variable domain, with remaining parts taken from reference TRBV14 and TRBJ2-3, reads EAGVTQFPSHSVIEKGQTVTLRCDPISGHDNLYWYRRVMGKEIKFLLHFVKESKQDESGMPNNRFLAERTGGTYSTLKVQPAELEDSGVYFCASSQDHGRFTDTQYFGPGTRLTVL.

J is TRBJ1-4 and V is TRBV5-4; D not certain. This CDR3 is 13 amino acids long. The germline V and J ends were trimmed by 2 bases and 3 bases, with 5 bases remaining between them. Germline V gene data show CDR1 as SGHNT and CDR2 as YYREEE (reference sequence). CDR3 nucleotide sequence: TGTGCCAGCAGCTTCGGAGCTAATGAAAAACTGTTTTTT. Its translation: CASSFGANEKLFF.

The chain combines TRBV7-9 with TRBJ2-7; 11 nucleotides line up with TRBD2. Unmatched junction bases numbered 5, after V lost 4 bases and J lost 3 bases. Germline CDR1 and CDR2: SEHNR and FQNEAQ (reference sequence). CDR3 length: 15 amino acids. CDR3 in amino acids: CASSWGLAEVYEQYF. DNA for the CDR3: TGTGCCAGCAGCTGGGGACTAGCGGAGGTCTACGAGCAGTACTTC.

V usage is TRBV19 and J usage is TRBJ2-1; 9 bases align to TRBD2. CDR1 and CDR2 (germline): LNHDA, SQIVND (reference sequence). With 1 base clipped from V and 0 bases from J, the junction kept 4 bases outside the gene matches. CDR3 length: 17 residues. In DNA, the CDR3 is TGTGCCAGTAGTATAGGTAGCGGGAGCCGCTCCTACAATGAGCAGTTCTTC. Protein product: CASSIGSGSRSYNEQFF. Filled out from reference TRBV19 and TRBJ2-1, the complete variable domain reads DGGITQSPKYLFRKEGQNVTLSCEQNLNHDAMYWYRQDPGQGLRLIYYSQIVNDFQKGDIAEGYSVSREKKESFPLTVTSAQKNPTAFYLCASSIGSGSRSYNEQFFGPGTRLTVL.

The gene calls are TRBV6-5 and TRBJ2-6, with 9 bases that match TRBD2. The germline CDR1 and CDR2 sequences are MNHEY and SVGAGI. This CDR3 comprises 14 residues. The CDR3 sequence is CVGLALSGANVLTF. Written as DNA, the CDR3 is TGTGTGGGACTAGCCCTGTCTGGGGCCAACGTCCTGACTTTC.

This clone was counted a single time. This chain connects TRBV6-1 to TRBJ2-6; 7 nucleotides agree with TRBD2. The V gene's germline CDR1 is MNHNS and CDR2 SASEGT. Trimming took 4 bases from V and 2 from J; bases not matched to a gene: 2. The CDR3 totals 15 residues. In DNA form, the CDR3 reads TGTGCCAGCAGTGGGGGGGGGACTGGGGCCAACGTCCTGACTTTC. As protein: CASSGGGTGANVLTF.

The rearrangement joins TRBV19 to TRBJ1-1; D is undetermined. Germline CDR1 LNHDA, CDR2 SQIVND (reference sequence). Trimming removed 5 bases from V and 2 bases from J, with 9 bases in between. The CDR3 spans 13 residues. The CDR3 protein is CASSPTSNTEAFF. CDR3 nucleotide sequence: TGTGCCAGTAGTCCCACCAGTAACACTGAAGCTTTCTTT.

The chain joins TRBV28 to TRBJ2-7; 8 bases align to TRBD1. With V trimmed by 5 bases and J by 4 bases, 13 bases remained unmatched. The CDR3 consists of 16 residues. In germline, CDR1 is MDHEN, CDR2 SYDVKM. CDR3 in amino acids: CASSLLGAGGLYEQYF. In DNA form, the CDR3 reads TGTGCCAGCAGTCTCCTAGGGGCAGGGGGCTTATACGAGCAGTACTTC.

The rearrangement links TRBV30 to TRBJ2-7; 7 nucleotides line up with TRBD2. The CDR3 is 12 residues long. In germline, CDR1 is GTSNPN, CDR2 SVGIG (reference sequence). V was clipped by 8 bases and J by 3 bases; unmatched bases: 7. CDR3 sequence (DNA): TGTGCCGGGGGGGGTTCCGACTACGAGCAGTACTTC. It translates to CAGGGSDYEQYF.

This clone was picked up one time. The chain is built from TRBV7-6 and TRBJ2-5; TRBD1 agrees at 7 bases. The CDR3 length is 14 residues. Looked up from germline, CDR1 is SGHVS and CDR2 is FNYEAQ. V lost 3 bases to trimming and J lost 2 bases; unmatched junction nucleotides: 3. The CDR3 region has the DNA TGTGCCAGCAGCTTCTTGACAGGGCAAGAGACCCAGTACTTC. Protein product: CASSFLTGQETQYF.

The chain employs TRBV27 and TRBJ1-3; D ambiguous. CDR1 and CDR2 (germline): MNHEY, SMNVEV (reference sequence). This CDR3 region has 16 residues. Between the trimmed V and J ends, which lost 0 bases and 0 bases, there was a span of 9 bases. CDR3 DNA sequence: TGTGCCAGCAGTTTATCCCCCCACAGCTCTGGAAACACCATATATTTT. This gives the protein CASSLSPHSSGNTIYF.

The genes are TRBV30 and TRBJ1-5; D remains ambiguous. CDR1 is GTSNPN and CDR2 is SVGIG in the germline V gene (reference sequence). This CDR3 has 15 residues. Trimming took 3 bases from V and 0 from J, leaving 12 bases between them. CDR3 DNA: TGTGCCTGGAGCCCCCCAGTAAATAGCAATCAGCCCCAGCATTTT. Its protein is CAWSPPVNSNQPQHF.

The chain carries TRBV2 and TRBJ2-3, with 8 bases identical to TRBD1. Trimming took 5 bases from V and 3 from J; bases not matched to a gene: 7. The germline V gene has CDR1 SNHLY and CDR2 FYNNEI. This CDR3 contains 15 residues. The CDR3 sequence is CASSFRGPGTDTQYF. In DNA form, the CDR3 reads TGTGCCAGCAGTTTCAGGGGGCCAGGGACAGATACGCAGTATTTT.

CDR3 coding DNA: TGTGCCAGTAGTGCCGCCGGGACAGGGACATATGGCTACACCTTC. It specifies CASSAAGTGTYGYTF. This chain joins TRBV19 and TRBJ1-2, with 9 bases lining up with TRBD1. The CDR3 runs 15 residues. CDR1 and CDR2 from the germline V gene are LNHDA and SQIVND (reference sequence). The trim removed 5 bases at V and 5 bases at J, leaving 9 bases unmatched.

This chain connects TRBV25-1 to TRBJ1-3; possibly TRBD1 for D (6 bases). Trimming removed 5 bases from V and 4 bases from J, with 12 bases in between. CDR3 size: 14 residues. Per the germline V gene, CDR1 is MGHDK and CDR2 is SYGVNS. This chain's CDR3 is CASSMSGGGNTIYF. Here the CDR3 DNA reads TGTGCCAGCAGTATGTCGGGGGGCGGAAACACCATATATTTT.

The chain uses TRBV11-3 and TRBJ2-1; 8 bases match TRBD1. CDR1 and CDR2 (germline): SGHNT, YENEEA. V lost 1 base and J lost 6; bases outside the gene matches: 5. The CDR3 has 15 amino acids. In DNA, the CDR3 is TGTGCCAGCAGCTTAGTAGAGACAGGGGTCAATGAGCAGTTCTTC. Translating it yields CASSLVETGVNEQFF.

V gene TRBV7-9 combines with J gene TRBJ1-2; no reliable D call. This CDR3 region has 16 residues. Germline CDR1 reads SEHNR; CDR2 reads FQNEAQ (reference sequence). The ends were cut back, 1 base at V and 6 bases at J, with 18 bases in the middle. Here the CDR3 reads CASSLGWERITDGYTF. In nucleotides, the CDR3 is TGTGCCAGCAGCTTAGGATGGGAGAGGATAACGGATGGCTACACCTTC.

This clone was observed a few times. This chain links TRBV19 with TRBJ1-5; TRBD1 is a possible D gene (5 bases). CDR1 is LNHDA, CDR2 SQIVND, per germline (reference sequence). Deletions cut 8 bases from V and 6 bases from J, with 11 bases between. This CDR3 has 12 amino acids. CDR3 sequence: CASSGPGQPQHF. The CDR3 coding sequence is TGTGCCAGTTCAGGGCCTGGTCAGCCCCAGCATTTT.

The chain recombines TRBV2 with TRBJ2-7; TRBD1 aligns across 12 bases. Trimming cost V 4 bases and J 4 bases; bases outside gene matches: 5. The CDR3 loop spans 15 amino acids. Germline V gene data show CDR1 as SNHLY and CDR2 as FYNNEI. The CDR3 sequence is CASSAPGQGAYEQYF. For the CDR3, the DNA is TGTGCCAGCAGTGCGCCGGGACAGGGGGCTTACGAGCAGTACTTC. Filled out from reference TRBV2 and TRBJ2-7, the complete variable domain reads EPEVTQTPSHQVTQMGQEVILRCVPISNHLYFYWYRQILGQKVEFLVSFYNNEISEKSEIFDDQFSVERPDGSNFTLKIRSTKLEDSAMYFCASSAPGQGAYEQYFGPGTRLTVT.

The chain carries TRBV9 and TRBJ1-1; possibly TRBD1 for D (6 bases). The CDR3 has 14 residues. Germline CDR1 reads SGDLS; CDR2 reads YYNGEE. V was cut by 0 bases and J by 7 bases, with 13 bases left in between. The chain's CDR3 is CASSVDPGGREAFF. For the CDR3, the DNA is TGTGCCAGCAGCGTAGACCCCGGGGGGCGTGAAGCTTTCTTT.

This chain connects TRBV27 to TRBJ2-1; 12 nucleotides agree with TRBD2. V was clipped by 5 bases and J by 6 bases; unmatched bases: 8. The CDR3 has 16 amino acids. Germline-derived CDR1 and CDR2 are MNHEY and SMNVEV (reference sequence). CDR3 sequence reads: CASSMRTSGIRNEQFF. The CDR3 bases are TGTGCCAGCAGTATGCGGACTAGCGGGATTCGCAATGAGCAGTTCTTC.

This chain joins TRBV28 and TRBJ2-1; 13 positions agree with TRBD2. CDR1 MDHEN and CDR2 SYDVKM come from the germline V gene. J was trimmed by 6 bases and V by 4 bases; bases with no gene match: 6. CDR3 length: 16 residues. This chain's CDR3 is CASSSPTSGRANEQFF. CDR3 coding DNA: TGTGCCAGCAGTTCGCCAACTAGCGGGAGGGCCAATGAGCAGTTCTTC.

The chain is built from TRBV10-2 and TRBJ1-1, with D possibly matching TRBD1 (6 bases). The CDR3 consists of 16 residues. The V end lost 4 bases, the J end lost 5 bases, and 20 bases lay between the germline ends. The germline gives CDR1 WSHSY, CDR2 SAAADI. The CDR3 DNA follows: TGCGCCAGCAGTGTGGGCTACAGGGAAATTGGAACTGAAGCTTTCTTT. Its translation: CASSVGYREIGTEAFF.